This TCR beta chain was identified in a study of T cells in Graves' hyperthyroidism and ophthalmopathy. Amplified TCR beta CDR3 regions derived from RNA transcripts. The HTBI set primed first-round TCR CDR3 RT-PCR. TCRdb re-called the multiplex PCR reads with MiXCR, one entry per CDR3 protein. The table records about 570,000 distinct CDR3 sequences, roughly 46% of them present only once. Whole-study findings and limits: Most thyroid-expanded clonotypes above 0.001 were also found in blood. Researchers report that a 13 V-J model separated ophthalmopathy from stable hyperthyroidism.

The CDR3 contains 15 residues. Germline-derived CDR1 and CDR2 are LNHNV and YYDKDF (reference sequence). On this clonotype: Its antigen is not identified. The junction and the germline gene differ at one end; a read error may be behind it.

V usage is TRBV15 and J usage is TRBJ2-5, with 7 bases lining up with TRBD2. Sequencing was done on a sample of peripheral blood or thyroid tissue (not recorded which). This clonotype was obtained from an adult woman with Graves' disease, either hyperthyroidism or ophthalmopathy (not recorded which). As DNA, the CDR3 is TGTGCCGCCAGCAGCGCCGGGAGGAACCAAGAGACCCAGTACTTC. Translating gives CAASSAGRNQETQYF.